These 28 T cell receptor beta chains originate from one sample sequenced in a study of OX40 agonist ivuxolimab in advanced cancers. Sequenced by immunoSEQ multiplex PCR; TCRdb stores in-frame clones only, minus some. Of 55,000 to 70,000 clones listed, 86% were seen once; the top ten hold more than 2.5%. The sample in question was CD4+ or CD8+ T cells sorted from blood, obtained in a trial of the OX40 agonist ivuxolimab. The source of these receptors is an adult with an advanced solid tumor such as melanoma, head and neck, liver or kidney cancer.

The rearrangement joins TRBV9 to TRBJ2-3; D gene unclear. This CDR3 spans 13 amino acids. V was pared by 3 bases and J by 5 bases, with 10 bases between. CDR1 SGDLS and CDR2 YYNGEE come from the germline V gene. The CDR3 is CASSANVLDTQYF. The CDR3, as DNA: TGTGCCAGCAGCGCTAACGTCCTAGATACGCAGTATTTT.

This sequence joins TRBV5-1 and TRBJ2-3, with unresolved D. This CDR3 region has 14 residues. Deletions cut 0 bases from V and 0 bases from J, with 5 bases between. CDR1 and CDR2 from the germline V gene are SGHRS and YFSETQ. Here the CDR3 reads CASSLGSSTDTQYF. The CDR3 DNA reads as TGCGCCAGCAGCTTGGGGTCTAGCACAGATACGCAGTATTTT.

This chain uses TRBV7-2 with TRBJ1-2, with 11 bases lining up with TRBD1. The junction had 2 bases not matched to a gene; V was cut back by 5 bases and J by 6 bases. This CDR3 spans 13 amino acids. Germline V gene sequence: CDR1 SGHTA, CDR2 FQGNSA. This CDR3 reads CASSGTGGDGYTF. CDR3 nucleotides: TGTGCCAGCAGCGGGACAGGGGGAGATGGCTACACCTTC. Looking up the rest from reference TRBV7-2 and TRBJ1-2 gives the full variable domain: GAGVSQSPSNKVTEKGKDVELRCDPISGHTALYWYRQSLGQGLEFLIYFQGNSAPDKSGLPSDRFSAERTGGSVSTLTIQRTQQEDSAVYLCASSGTGGDGYTFGSGTRLTVV.

The V call is TRBV30, the J call TRBJ2-3; D may be TRBD1 (7 bases). The V end was cut by 1 base, the J end by 1 base, with 21 bases between. Per germline, CDR1 GTSNPN and CDR2 SVGIG (reference sequence). CDR3 length: 18 amino acids. The CDR3 bases are TGTGCCTGGAGTGCCGCACGCTTGGCCAGGGGGGGCACAGATACGCAGTATTTT. Protein: CAWSAARLARGGTDTQYF.

The chain recombines TRBV9 with TRBJ1-3; 9 positions match TRBD1. CDR1 and CDR2 (germline): SGDLS, YYNGEE. J was trimmed by 3 bases and V by 3 bases; bases with no gene match: 4. CDR3 length: 15 amino acids. CDR3 protein: CASSAQGADGNTIYF. CDR3 nucleotides: TGTGCCAGCAGCGCACAGGGGGCTGATGGAAACACCATATATTTT.

The chain employs TRBV28 and TRBJ2-7; a weak D match, TRBD2 (6 bases). The germline CDR1 and CDR2 sequences are MDHEN and SYDVKM. V lost 5 bases and J 2 bases, leaving 25 bases between the germline ends. The CDR3 covers 18 residues. This chain's CDR3 is CASSANPGRRGITYEQYF. The CDR3 nucleotides are TGTGCCAGCAGTGCGAATCCGGGACGGAGGGGAATAACCTACGAGCAGTACTTC.

This clone was seen only a few times. The chain combines TRBV19 with TRBJ1-3; D gene ambiguous. Per germline, CDR1 LNHDA and CDR2 SQIVND (reference sequence). This CDR3 contains 12 residues. The V end lost 6 bases, the J end lost 4 bases, and 7 bases lay between the germline ends. This CDR3 reads CASSTSGNTIYF. The CDR3 DNA reads as TGTGCCAGTAGCACATCGGGAAACACCATATATTTT.

There are a few counts of this clone. J is TRBJ2-3 and V is TRBV9, with D possibly called TRBD1 or TRBD2 (5 bases each). The CDR3 totals 16 residues. Deletions cut 4 bases from V and 2 bases from J, with 17 bases between. Germline V gene sequence: CDR1 SGDLS, CDR2 YYNGEE. CDR3 protein: CASSPPTLGVTDTQYF. The CDR3 DNA reads as TGTGCCAGCAGCCCACCCACGTTGGGGGTCACAGATACGCAGTATTTT.

The chain has TRBV5-1 and TRBJ1-2; TRBD1 agrees at 10 bases. The germline V gene encodes CDR1 SGHRS and CDR2 YFSETQ. With 4 bases clipped from V and 7 bases from J, the junction kept 10 bases outside the gene matches. There are 15 residues in the CDR3. The CDR3 protein is CASSGETGGVGGYTF. The DNA of the CDR3 is TGCGCCAGCAGCGGCGAGACAGGGGGCGTTGGTGGCTACACCTTC.

This sequence joins TRBV5-1 and TRBJ1-2; D remains ambiguous. The germline V gene encodes CDR1 SGHRS and CDR2 YFSETQ. The ends were cut back, 2 bases at V and 7 bases at J, with 18 bases in the middle. The CDR3 has 15 amino acids. CDR3 protein: CASSLDQLGGFGYTF. CDR3 coding DNA: TGCGCCAGCAGCTTAGACCAGCTTGGAGGTTTTGGCTACACCTTC.

The chain links TRBV2 to TRBJ2-2; a weak D match, TRBD2 (5 bases). The CDR3 loop spans 12 amino acids. Germline CDR1 SNHLY, CDR2 FYNNEI. The germline V and J ends were trimmed by 4 bases and 7 bases, with 7 bases remaining between them. The CDR3 region is CASSVEGGELFF. The CDR3 coding sequence is TGTGCCAGCAGTGTCGAGGGCGGGGAGCTGTTTTTT.

The J gene is TRBJ1-1, the V gene TRBV10-3; no reliable D call. Germline CDR1 is ENHRY and CDR2 is SYGVKD. CDR3 length: 13 amino acids. V dropped 11 bases and J dropped 5 bases, with 18 bases sitting between them. CDR3 in amino acids: CALSGVDGTEAFF. The CDR3 DNA reads as TGTGCCCTCTCCGGGGTTGATGGGACTGAAGCTTTCTTT.

V is TRBV28 and J is TRBJ1-2, with D uncertain. The V gene lost 1 base and the J gene lost 4 bases, with 7 bases spanning the gap. The CDR3 sequence is 13 residues long. In germline, CDR1 is MDHEN, CDR2 SYDVKM. CDR3 loop: CASSLSRPYGYTF. CDR3 DNA: TGTGCCAGCAGTTTATCCAGGCCCTATGGCTACACCTTC.

J is TRBJ2-2 and V is TRBV9, with 7 bases fitting TRBD1. V trimming: 7 bases; J trimming: 7 bases; junction bases outside the gene matches: 16. The CDR3 extends over 16 amino acids. CDR1 SGDLS and CDR2 YYNGEE come from the germline V gene. The CDR3 loop reads CASRQGAEFWDGELFF. CDR3 DNA: TGTGCCAGCCGACAGGGTGCGGAATTCTGGGACGGGGAGCTGTTTTTT.

The chain combines TRBV2 with TRBJ1-2, with D possibly matching TRBD1 (5 bases). This CDR3 has 12 residues. Trimming left V 7 bases short and J 3 bases short, with 9 bases between. Germline CDR1 is SNHLY and CDR2 is FYNNEI. This chain's CDR3 is CASKRGDYGYTF. CDR3 sequence (DNA): TGTGCCAGCAAACGGGGGGACTATGGCTACACCTTC.

The chain employs TRBV19 and TRBJ2-3; 8 nucleotides align to TRBD2. CDR1 and CDR2 from the germline V gene are LNHDA and SQIVND (reference sequence). The CDR3 covers 14 residues. With 10 bases clipped from V and 1 base from J, the junction kept 7 bases outside the gene matches. CDR3 DNA: TGTGCCACCTCAAGCGGGGGTGGCACAGATACGCAGTATTTT. Translating gives CATSSGGGTDTQYF.

The chain joins TRBV7-8 to TRBJ2-5, with a weak D call TRBD2 (7 bases). CDR3 size: 17 residues. Germline CDR1 SGHVS, CDR2 FQNEAQ. V lost 6 bases and J 7 bases, leaving 27 bases between the germline ends. The DNA for the CDR3 is TGTGCCAGCAGGAAAACCGCCGGGGAGGGGGTCAAAGGGACCCAGTACTTC. It codes for CASRKTAGEGVKGTQYF.

The chain is built from TRBV9 and TRBJ2-7; 11 nucleotides line up with TRBD1. The germline V gene encodes CDR1 SGDLS and CDR2 YYNGEE. This CDR3 comprises 15 residues. With V trimmed by 4 bases and J by 5 bases, 8 bases remained unmatched. The CDR3 here is CASSTTGTGGDEQYF. The CDR3, as DNA: TGTGCCAGCAGCACTACCGGGACAGGGGGTGACGAGCAGTACTTC.

The V and J genes are TRBV18 and TRBJ1-2; no clear D. From germline, CDR1 is KGHSH and CDR2 LQKENI. The CDR3 has 13 residues. V dropped 6 bases and J dropped 4 bases, with 12 bases sitting between them. CDR3: CASSRLEGYGYTF. The CDR3 nucleotides read TGTGCCAGCTCCCGGCTCGAGGGCTATGGCTACACCTTC.

The chain combines TRBV5-6 with TRBJ2-5; 12 nucleotides line up with TRBD2. Trimming at V came to 2 bases and at J to 3 bases, leaving 2 bases not matched to a gene. The CDR3 extends over 15 amino acids. Germline CDR1 reads SGHDT; CDR2 reads YYEEEE. The CDR3 reads CASSFLAGGEETQYF. The CDR3, as DNA: TGTGCCAGCAGCTTTCTAGCGGGGGGGGAAGAGACCCAGTACTTC. The full variable domain, with the rest looked up from reference TRBV5-6 and TRBJ2-5, is DAGVTQSPTHLIKTRGQQVTLRCSPKSGHDTVSWYQQALGQGPQFIFQYYEEEERQRGNFPDRFSGHQFPNYSSELNVNALLLGDSALYLCASSFLAGGEETQYFGPGTRLLVL.

In its sample, this clone was seen a few times. The CDR3 DNA reads TGTGCCAGCTCACCACTGGGTGAGGAGCAGTACTTC. Translation gives CASSPLGEEQYF. This chain uses TRBV18 with TRBJ2-7; no clear D. The germline gives CDR1 KGHSH, CDR2 LQKENI. This CDR3 comprises 12 residues. The V end lost 1 base, the J end lost 7 bases, and 8 bases lay between the germline ends.

This rearrangement joins TRBV27 to TRBJ2-2, with D uncertain. Germline assignment: CDR1 MNHEY and CDR2 SMNVEV (reference sequence). Trimming removed 5 bases from V and 3 bases from J, with 16 bases in between. The CDR3 has 16 amino acids. CDR3 sequence: CASSPHNTKDTGELFF. The CDR3 DNA reads as TGTGCCAGCAGTCCACACAACACTAAGGACACCGGGGAGCTGTTTTTT.

This chain links TRBV7-8 with TRBJ1-6, with a possible D match to TRBD1 (5 bases). This CDR3 has 17 residues. Trimming removed 5 bases at V and 7 bases at J, with 21 bases between. The germline V gene encodes CDR1 SGHVS and CDR2 FQNEAQ. CDR3 residues: CASSPAAGYPTNSPLHF. The DNA for the CDR3 is TGTGCCAGCAGCCCAGCGGCAGGGTACCCGACGAATTCACCCCTCCACTTT.

The chain employs TRBV5-8 and TRBJ1-5; D possibly corresponds to TRBD1 (6 bases). Germline lookup yields CDR1 SGHTS and CDR2 YDEGEE. This CDR3 is 15 amino acids long. The V end lost 0 bases, the J end lost 4 bases, and 11 bases lay between the germline ends. Written as DNA, the CDR3 is TGTGCCAGCAGCTTGGGGAGGGGGAGGAATCAGCCCCAGCATTTT. Translation gives CASSLGRGRNQPQHF.

This clone appeared a few times. This chain joins TRBV9 and TRBJ1-2; a weak D match, TRBD1 (5 bases). Germline CDR1 reads SGDLS; CDR2 reads YYNGEE. The CDR3 sequence is 15 residues long. V shed 0 bases and J shed 7 bases, with 16 bases lying between them. CDR3 loop: CASSVDSGIQAGYTF. CDR3 DNA: TGTGCCAGCAGCGTAGATTCAGGGATACAGGCTGGCTACACCTTC.

The genes are TRBV18 and TRBJ1-1, with TRBD1 as a possible D gene (5 bases). The V end was cut by 6 bases, the J end by 4 bases, with 21 bases between. The germline V gene has CDR1 KGHSH and CDR2 LQKENI. The CDR3 is 16 amino acids. CDR3 nucleotides: TGTGCCAGCTCCCCGCAGGGAACTTCAGCCGGCACTGAAGCTTTCTTT. Protein: CASSPQGTSAGTEAFF.

This clone has a handful of counts. The chain couples TRBV25-1 to TRBJ1-2, with 7 bases identical to TRBD1. V gave up 5 bases and J gave up 8 bases; unmatched junction bases: 11. Germline V gene sequence: CDR1 MGHDK, CDR2 SYGVNS. This CDR3 has 14 amino acids. CDR3 in amino acids: CASSLSDREAGYTF. In DNA, the CDR3 is TGTGCCAGCAGTTTATCTGACAGGGAAGCCGGCTACACCTTC.

The chain carries TRBV6-1 and TRBJ2-5; 8 nucleotides match TRBD2. Germline assignment: CDR1 MNHNS and CDR2 SASEGT. V was clipped by 0 bases and J by 9 bases; unmatched bases: 12. This CDR3 contains 16 residues. The CDR3 bases are TGTGCCAGCAGTGAAGCGGGGGCGACTAGCGTAGTGGCCCAGTACTTC. Protein: CASSEAGATSVVAQYF.